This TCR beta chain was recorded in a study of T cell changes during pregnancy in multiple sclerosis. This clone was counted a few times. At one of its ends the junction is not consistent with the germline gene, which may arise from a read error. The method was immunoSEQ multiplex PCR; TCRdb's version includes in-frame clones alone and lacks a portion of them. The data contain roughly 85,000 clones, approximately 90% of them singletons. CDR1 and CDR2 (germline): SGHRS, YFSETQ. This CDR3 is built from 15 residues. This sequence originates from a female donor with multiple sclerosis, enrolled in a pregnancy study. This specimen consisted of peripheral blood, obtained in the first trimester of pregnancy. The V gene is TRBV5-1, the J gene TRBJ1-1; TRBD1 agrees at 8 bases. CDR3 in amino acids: CASSGGQGRNSEAFF. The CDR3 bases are TGCGCCAGCAGCGGTGGACAGGGTCGTAACAGTGAAGCTTTCTTT.